Below, one T cell receptor (beta chain) is given with its context. The sample comes from a study of metastatic and nonmetastatic thyroid tumors. Study information: Comparison of repertoires was carried out across blood and tumor or nodule tissue from malignant and benign thyroid patients.

Every patient underwent thyroid surgery untreated. TCRdb reanalyzed the PCR reads via MiXCR. The sample contains approximately 20,000 clones, about 30% of which appear only once. V lost 6 bases to trimming and J lost 7 bases, with 10 bases between them. The CDR3 consists of 12 residues. CDR1 and CDR2 (germline): SNHLY, FYNNEI. The chain is built from TRBV2 and TRBJ1-5, with D unclear. The receptor's source is a female donor with papillary thyroid cancer or a benign thyroid nodule (not recorded which). Some clones in this sample may be carry-over from other donors' samples. The sequenced sample consisted of adjacent normal tissue. The CDR3 sequence is CASRGLGQPQHF. The CDR3 coding sequence is TGTGCCAGCAGAGGCCTAGGGCAGCCCCAGCATTTT.